The 26 T cell receptor beta chains below come from one sample, sequenced in a study of Graves' ophthalmopathy and Graves' hyperthyroidism. Amplification of TCR beta CDR3 regions used RNA transcripts. HTBI primers were employed in first-round RT-PCR, then a second-round multiplex PCR followed. TCRdb used MiXCR to reprocess the multiplex PCR reads, holding one entry per CDR3 protein. The sample has roughly 700,000 distinct CDR3 sequences, roughly two fifths seen once. The sequenced sample was peripheral blood. Source of these receptors: an adult man with Graves' ophthalmopathy.

This clonotype came up once. The chain combines TRBV15 with TRBJ2-5, with TRBD2 matching over 9 bases. V shed 0 bases, J shed 5 bases, and the junction held 7 bases outside the gene matches. The germline V gene has CDR1 LNHNV and CDR2 YYDKDF (reference sequence). The CDR3 runs to 16 residues. The CDR3 DNA sequence: TGTGCCACCAGCAGAGATGCAGCGGGAGGTCACGAGACCCAGTACTTC. Residues: CATSRDAAGGHETQYF.

This clonotype was picked up a small number of times. The rearrangement uses TRBV7-9 and TRBJ1-1; tentatively, D is TRBD1 (5 bases). V was shortened by 0 bases and J by 3 bases, with 11 bases between the two germline ends. This CDR3 has 15 residues. Germline assignment: CDR1 SEHNR and CDR2 FQNEAQ (reference sequence). The CDR3 spells CASSLAGAGDTEAFF. For the CDR3, the DNA is TGTGCCAGCAGCTTAGCAGGGGCCGGGGACACTGAAGCTTTCTTT.

The gene calls are TRBV29-1 and TRBJ1-1; D is undetermined. V lost 8 bases and J lost 0, with 10 bases in between. The length of the CDR3 is 12 residues. Per the germline V gene, CDR1 is SQVTM and CDR2 is ANQGSEA. The CDR3 DNA reads TGCAGCTTTTCTGTCATGAACACTGAAGCTTTCTTT. Translation gives CSFSVMNTEAFF.

This clonotype was recorded many times. A junction boundary mismatches the germline segment, possibly from a read error. The chain recombines TRBV7-9 with TRBJ1-2; 7 bases line up with TRBD1. This CDR3 is 11 amino acids long. CDR1 SEHNR and CDR2 FQNEAQ come from the germline V gene (reference sequence). The CDR3 loop is CASSPGFAGGF. In nucleotides, the CDR3 is TGTGCCAGCAGCCCGGGATTCGCAGGGGGCTTC.

This clonotype was counted only a few times. V gene TRBV9 combines with J gene TRBJ1-2, with TRBD1 identical over 8 bases. Germline lookup yields CDR1 SGDLS and CDR2 YYNGEE. This CDR3 is built from 15 residues. Germline trimming cut 0 bases from V and 4 bases from J; bases unmatched to any gene: 5. The CDR3 DNA reads as TGTGCCAGCAGCGTAGGGACAGGGCCAGGCTATGGCTACACCTTC. It codes for CASSVGTGPGYGYTF.

V and J are TRBV9 and TRBJ2-5; 9 bases line up with TRBD2. The CDR3 is 15 amino acids. J gave up 3 bases and V 3 bases, and 6 bases lay outside the gene matches. Per the germline V gene, CDR1 is SGDLS and CDR2 is YYNGEE. CDR3 residues: CASSGNLAGKETQYF. The CDR3 coding sequence is TGTGCCAGCAGCGGCAACCTAGCGGGGAAAGAGACCCAGTACTTC.

This clonotype appeared once. The V and J genes are TRBV11-1 and TRBJ2-2, with D possibly being TRBD1 (6 bases). This CDR3 is 14 amino acids long. Germline CDR1 is SGHAT and CDR2 is FQDESV (reference sequence). V lost 6 bases to trimming and J lost 4 bases, with 12 bases between them. The CDR3 region has the DNA TGTGCCAGCAGATTCAAACAGGGCACCGGGGAGCTGTTTTTT. This sequence encodes CASRFKQGTGELFF.

The gene calls are TRBV25-1 and TRBJ2-2, with a tentative D call TRBD1 (5 bases). This CDR3 is built from 15 residues. Germline assignment: CDR1 MGHDK and CDR2 SYGVNS. Deletions cut 6 bases from V and 5 bases from J, with 16 bases between. The CDR3 loop reads CASSLEAGKTGELFF. The DNA for the CDR3 is TGTGCCAGCAGCTTAGAGGCAGGGAAAACCGGGGAGCTGTTTTTT.

Note on this clonotype: Being one base from a much bigger clone, this may be a read error. The chain carries TRBV15 and TRBJ1-3; D is perhaps TRBD1 (5 bases). V lost 0 bases, J lost 3 bases, and 6 bases lay in between. The length of the CDR3 is 14 residues. The germline V gene has CDR1 LNHNV and CDR2 YYDKDF (reference sequence). This chain's CDR3 is CATSRDRGGNTIYF. In DNA, the CDR3 is TGTGCCACCAGCAGAGATAGGGGTGGAAACACCATATATTTT.

This clonotype was seen only a few times. The J gene is TRBJ2-2, the V gene TRBV7-2; 10 bases match TRBD1. In germline, CDR1 is SGHTA, CDR2 FQGNSA. The V and J ends lost 5 bases and 0 bases, in that order; junction bases with no gene match: 6. The CDR3 is made up of 17 amino acids. The CDR3 loop reads CASSLDRGPSNTGELFF. Here the CDR3 DNA reads TGTGCCAGCAGCCTCGACAGGGGGCCTTCGAACACCGGGGAGCTGTTTTTT.

The genes are TRBV7-2 and TRBJ2-7; D might be TRBD1 (6 bases). The germline V and J ends were trimmed by 11 bases and 5 bases, with 22 bases remaining between them. The length of the CDR3 is 14 residues. Germline assignment: CDR1 SGHTA and CDR2 FQGNSA. The DNA for the CDR3 is TGTGCCGGATCATATTATCTTGGGGACAACGAGCAGTACTTC. This gives the protein CAGSYYLGDNEQYF.

This chain connects TRBV7-9 to TRBJ2-5, with 9 bases fitting TRBD1. This CDR3 has 15 residues. The V segment lost 4 bases and the J segment 5 bases; nucleotides outside the gene matches: 8. The germline V gene has CDR1 SEHNR and CDR2 FQNEAQ (reference sequence). CDR3 nucleotides: TGTGCCAGCAGCTCCTACAGGGGGCACCGGGAGACCCAGTACTTC. Protein: CASSSYRGHRETQYF.

The V call is TRBV7-8, the J call TRBJ2-7, with D uncertain. The CDR3 runs to 13 residues. Trimming cost V 6 bases and J 4 bases, with 13 bases left between them. Germline V CDR1 and CDR2: SGHVS, FQNEAQ. CDR3 nucleotides: TGTGCCAGCAGTTACCGGGCTAAGTACGAGCAGTACTTC. This translates into CASSYRAKYEQYF. Supplemented by reference TRBV7-8 and TRBJ2-7, the full variable domain reads GAGVSQSPRYKVAKRGQDVALRCDPISGHVSLFWYQQALGQGPEFLTYFQNEAQLDKSGLPSDRFFAERPEGSVSTLKIQRTQQEDSAVYLCASSYRAKYEQYFGPGTRLTVT.

As to this clonotype: A junction boundary mismatches the germline segment, possibly from a read error. The chain employs TRBV5-1 and TRBJ1-1; a possible D gene is TRBD1 (6 bases). The CDR3 covers 14 residues. Germline CDR1 and CDR2: SGHRS and YFSETQ. The CDR3 region is CASSFQSGQSGAFF. DNA for the CDR3: TGTGCTAGCAGCTTCCAAAGCGGACAGTCTGGGGCTTTCTTT.

At least ten counts were recorded for this clonotype. The rearrangement uses TRBV29-1 and TRBJ1-1, with D perhaps matching TRBD1 (6 bases). Trimming shortened V by 7 bases and J by 0 bases, and 15 bases separated the two germline ends. Germline V gives CDR1 SQVTM, CDR2 ANQGSEA. This CDR3 contains 14 residues. The CDR3 reads CSAGRGAVNTEAFF. The CDR3 coding sequence is TGCAGCGCCGGGCGGGGGGCGGTGAACACTGAAGCTTTCTTT.

The sample holds many counts of this clonotype. This chain uses TRBV10-3 with TRBJ1-1; TRBD1 agrees at 8 bases. After removal of 10 bases from V and 2 bases from J, the junction contained 9 bases not matched to a gene. Germline CDR1 is ENHRY and CDR2 is SYGVKD. The CDR3 has 14 amino acids. The CDR3 protein is CATQTDRGNTEAFF. The CDR3 nucleotides read TGTGCCACCCAAACCGACAGGGGTAACACTGAAGCTTTCTTT.

The chain joins TRBV29-1 to TRBJ1-1, with D hard to call. This CDR3 has 9 amino acids. V dropped 5 bases and J dropped 10 bases, with 8 bases sitting between them. Germline V gives CDR1 SQVTM, CDR2 ANQGSEA. The DNA of the CDR3 is TGCAGCGTTAGGGAAGGAGCTTTCTTT. Protein product: CSVREGAFF.

This clonotype was observed at least ten times. V and J are TRBV7-8 and TRBJ2-7; TRBD2 might be the D (5 bases). Trimming removed 5 bases from V and 3 bases from J, with 14 bases in between. Germline-derived CDR1 and CDR2 are SGHVS and FQNEAQ. The CDR3 is 14 residues long. CDR3 sequence: CASSPDYANYEQYF. Here the CDR3 DNA reads TGTGCCAGCAGCCCCGACTATGCCAACTACGAGCAGTACTTC.

The rearrangement joins TRBV2 to TRBJ1-3, with D uncertain. V was cut by 0 bases and J by 9 bases, with 15 bases left in between. The CDR3 has 15 amino acids. CDR1 SNHLY and CDR2 FYNNEI come from the germline V gene. The CDR3 DNA sequence: TGTGCCAGCAGTGAAGCTCTGGGCAGGACGGGCACCATATATTTT. Protein: CASSEALGRTGTIYF.

There are many counts of this clonotype. The chain couples TRBV2 to TRBJ1-2, with 11 bases matching TRBD1. The CDR3 spans 14 residues. J lost 8 bases, V lost 2 bases, and 4 bases had no gene match. Germline V gene sequence: CDR1 SNHLY, CDR2 FYNNEI. The DNA for the CDR3 is TGTGCCAGCAGTGAATCTGGACAGGGGGCGGGCTACACCTTC. Amino acids: CASSESGQGAGYTF.

The chain links TRBV25-1 to TRBJ1-5; D remains ambiguous. Germline-derived CDR1 and CDR2 are MGHDK and SYGVNS. V lost 6 bases, J lost 0 bases, and 18 bases lay in between. The CDR3 covers 17 residues. CDR3 region: CASSLRSIEDSNQPQHF. CDR3 DNA sequence: TGTGCCAGCAGCCTGCGGTCAATCGAGGATAGCAATCAGCCCCAGCATTTT.

This clonotype was seen repeatedly, ten times or more. The rearrangement joins TRBV5-6 to TRBJ1-6; the D gene is possibly TRBD1 (6 bases). V lost 3 bases, J lost 9 bases, and 16 bases lay in between. CDR3 length equals 15 residues. Germline lookup yields CDR1 SGHDT and CDR2 YYEEEE. CDR3 sequence: CASSYQGTRSSPLHF. In DNA form, the CDR3 reads TGTGCCAGCAGCTACCAGGGGACACGGAGTTCACCCCTCCACTTT.

This chain links TRBV28 with TRBJ2-2; maybe TRBD2 (5 bases). The V end was cut by 8 bases, the J end by 5 bases, with 15 bases between. Germline V gene sequence: CDR1 MDHEN, CDR2 SYDVKM. This CDR3 has 14 residues. The CDR3 DNA reads TGTGCCAGCGTTGGAGGCATTGAGACCGGGGAGCTGTTTTTT. Translation gives CASVGGIETGELFF.

In this sample, this clonotype turned up many times. Here the CDR3 reads CASSLQDLRGYTF. The CDR3 DNA follows: TGTGCCAGCAGCTTACAGGACCTACGGGGCTACACCTTC. The genes are TRBV7-9 and TRBJ1-2, with D unresolved. The CDR3 is made up of 13 amino acids. Germline loops: CDR1 SEHNR, CDR2 FQNEAQ (reference sequence). Trimming removed 2 bases at V and 8 bases at J, with 12 bases between.

This rearrangement joins TRBV4-1 to TRBJ2-5; 9 positions match TRBD2. Germline V gene sequence: CDR1 MGHRA, CDR2 YSYEKL. V lost 1 base, J lost 4 bases, and 7 bases stayed unmatched. The CDR3 spans 16 residues. CDR3 DNA: TGCGCCAGCAGCCAAGGCCTAGCGGGATATAGAGAGACCCAGTACTTC. Its protein is CASSQGLAGYRETQYF.

As to this clonotype: The junction differs from germline at one of its ends, possibly a read error. V usage is TRBV7-2 and J usage is TRBJ1-5; D is undetermined. The CDR3 sequence is 12 residues long. Germline V gene sequence: CDR1 SGHTA, CDR2 FQGNSA. The CDR3 here is CAGSSNNQPQHF. CDR3 DNA sequence: TGTGCCGGCAGCTCGAATAATCAGCCCCAGCATTTT. Filled out from reference TRBV7-2 and TRBJ1-5, the complete variable domain reads GAGVSQSPSNKVTEKGKDVELRCDPISGHTALYWYRQSLGQGLEFLIYFQGNSAPDKSGLPSDRFSAERTGGSVSTLTIQRTQQEDSAVYLCAGSSNNQPQHFGDGTRLSIL.